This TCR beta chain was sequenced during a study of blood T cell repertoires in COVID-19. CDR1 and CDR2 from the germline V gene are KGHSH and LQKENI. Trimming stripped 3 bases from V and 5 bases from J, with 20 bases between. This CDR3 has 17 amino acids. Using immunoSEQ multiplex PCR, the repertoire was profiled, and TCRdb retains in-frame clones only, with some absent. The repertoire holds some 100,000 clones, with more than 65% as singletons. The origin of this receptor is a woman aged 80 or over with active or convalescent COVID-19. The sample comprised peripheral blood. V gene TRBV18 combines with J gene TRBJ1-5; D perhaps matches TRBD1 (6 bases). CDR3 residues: CASSPGARSRTDQPQHF. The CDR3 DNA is TGTGCCAGCTCACCGGGGGCGAGAAGTCGGACCGATCAGCCCCAGCATTTT.